The present TCR beta chain was sequenced within a study of post-analysis software for immune sequencing data. Study details: Relapsing-remitting, secondary progressive and progressive-relapsing multiple sclerosis courses were included.

The germline V gene encodes CDR1 DFQATT and CDR2 SNEGSKA (reference sequence). The CDR3 loop spans 12 amino acids. With V trimmed by 1 base and J by 8 bases, 4 bases remained unmatched. Unique-molecular-identifier-tagged TCR beta cDNA libraries were used. T cells numbering about 0.85 to 10 million yielded 500,000 to 550,000 cDNA molecules. TCRdb fed the PCR reads into MiXCR, producing one record per CDR3 protein. The top ten hold about 12% of the sample, which has about 460,000 distinct CDR3 sequences, approximately 46% seen once. Overall study findings and caveats: Normalized Chao1 diversity in multiple sclerosis patients fell significantly below that of controls. Controls showed lower frequencies than patients for several TRBV segments, and TRBV5-6, TRBV5-1 and TRBV20-1 were among these.

As to this clonotype: Its cognate antigen is unknown.

The sequence came from a girl between 5 and 17 years old with multiple sclerosis. What was sequenced was blood. This chain joins TRBV20-1 and TRBJ1-2; the match to TRBD1 covers 7 bases. As DNA, the CDR3 is TGCAGTGCTAGAGCGACAGGGTACGGCTACACCTTC. Protein product: CSARATGYGYTF.